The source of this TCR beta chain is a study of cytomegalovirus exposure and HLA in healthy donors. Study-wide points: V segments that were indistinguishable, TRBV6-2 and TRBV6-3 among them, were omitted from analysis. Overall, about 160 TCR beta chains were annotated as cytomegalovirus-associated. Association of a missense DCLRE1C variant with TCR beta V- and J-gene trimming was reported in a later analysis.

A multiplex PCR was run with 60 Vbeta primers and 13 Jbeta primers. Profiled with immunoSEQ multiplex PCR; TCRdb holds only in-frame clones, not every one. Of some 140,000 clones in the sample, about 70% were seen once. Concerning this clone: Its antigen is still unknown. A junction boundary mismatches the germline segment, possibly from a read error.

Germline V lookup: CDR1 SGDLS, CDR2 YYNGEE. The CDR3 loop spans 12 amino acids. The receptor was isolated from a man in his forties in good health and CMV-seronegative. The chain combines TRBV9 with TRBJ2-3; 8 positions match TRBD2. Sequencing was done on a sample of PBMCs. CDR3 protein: CASSVATSGANF. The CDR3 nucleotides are TGTGCCAGCAGCGTAGCTACTAGCGGTGCGAATTTT.